The rows below give T cell receptor beta chains drawn from one sample of a study of blood T cell repertoires in COVID-19. Sequencing used immunoSEQ multiplex PCR; TCRdb keeps in-frame clones, though not all of them. The sample includes about 380,000 clones, over 65% of them seen just once. The sequencing sample was made of peripheral blood. Receptor source: a human donor with acute or convalescent COVID-19. The donor label of this sample is uncertain. Both conserved end residues are part of each CDR3. Fields, in order: V gene, J gene, D gene, CDR3 protein. The D gene is left open where the match is weak.

TRBV19	TRBJ1-2	TRBD1	CASSIPGQGNYGYTF
TRBV30	TRBJ1-5	NA	CAWRAKAGLGTNQPQHF
TRBV11-2	TRBJ2-1	NA	CASSSRLGSSYNEQFF
TRBV24-1	TRBJ2-3	TRBD2	CATSGASGHTDTQYF
TRBV6-2/TRBV6-3	TRBJ2-7	TRBD2	CASSYSYGRASDYEQYF
TRBV29-1	TRBJ2-5	TRBD1	CSGDLGQGRGETQYF
TRBV11-2	TRBJ2-3	TRBD1	CASSRLGQGVTDTQYF
TRBV28	TRBJ2-7	NA	CASTTGTLYEQYF
TRBV4-1	TRBJ1-6	TRBD1	CASSQDRGQGLNSPLHF
TRBV7-9	TRBJ2-3	NA	CASSILQGTSTDTQYF
TRBV6-6	TRBJ1-1	NA	CASSGARGAYTEAFF
TRBV7-9	TRBJ2-3	TRBD1	CASSSTGGFADTQYF
TRBV14	TRBJ2-5	NA	CASSRSQTQTQYF
TRBV6-5	TRBJ1-1	NA	CASRPTQNTEAFF
TRBV30	TRBJ2-2	NA	CAWCWGHTGELFF
TRBV7-9	TRBJ2-1	TRBD2	CASSLGAGGNEQFF
TRBV19	TRBJ2-2	NA	CASSIQAQGSGELFF
TRBV7-9	TRBJ2-1	TRBD2	CASSTLAGGLDEQFF
TRBV7-2	TRBJ1-4	NA	CASRRHINEKLFF
TRBV5-4	TRBJ1-1	NA	CASSLGGAMNTEAFF
TRBV28	TRBJ2-2	TRBD2	CASRHQRGANTGELFF
TRBV24-1	TRBJ2-7	NA	CATSQGWEQYF
TRBV23-1	TRBJ1-2	NA	CASSQPPSKEDYGYTF